The 10 T cell receptor beta chains below were found in one sample sequenced in a study of spatial heterogeneity in lung cancer (dated by TCRdb to about 2019). In the paper's terms, the time point label means: sample taken at primary tumor resection. The library relied on 5' RACE. The sequencing machine was a NextSeq 500. Using fastp at Q25 and MiXCR, TCRdb reprocessed the public reads and kept productive beta chains. Each CDR3 protein appears once, grouped with its most common genes and DNA. The sample profile shows around 14,000 distinct CDR3 sequences; about 3.9% of them were found once. The ten largest clones capture around a tenth of the sample. The specimen was normal lung tissue next to the tumor, collected at surgery. These receptors were obtained from a male donor with early-stage non-small cell lung cancer.

This clonotype showed up many times. As an off-target read in a library built for alpha chains, this beta chain has a frequency of little significance. The rearrangement uses TRBV5-1 and TRBJ1-4; D is uncertain. The CDR3 has 13 amino acids. Germline CDR1 is SGHRS and CDR2 is YFSETQ. The V end was cut by 7 bases, the J end by 4 bases, with 11 bases between. The CDR3 bases are TGCGCCAGCCCGCACCCGAGTAATGAAAAACTGTTTTTT. It is translated as CASPHPSNEKLFF.

This clonotype was detected many times. This beta chain turned up in a library designed for alpha chains; as an off-target read, its abundance says little. This chain links TRBV7-9 with TRBJ2-7; 12 bases fit TRBD1. Germline CDR1 is SEHNR and CDR2 is FQNEAQ (reference sequence). CDR3 length equals 15 residues. J lost 5 bases, V lost 3 bases, and 5 bases had no gene match. CDR3: CASSLSGTGGHEQYF. In DNA form, the CDR3 reads TGTGCCAGCAGCTTGAGTGGGACAGGGGGCCACGAGCAGTACTTC. Variable domain in full (rest from reference TRBV7-9 and TRBJ2-7): DTGVSQNPRHKITKRGQNVTFRCDPISEHNRLYWYRQTLGQGPEFLTYFQNEAQLEKSRLLSDRFSAERPKGSFSTLEIQRTEQGDSAMYLCASSLSGTGGHEQYFGPGTRLTVT.

This clonotype was counted many times. Found in a library prepared for alpha chains, this beta chain is an off-target read, and its abundance has little meaning. This chain uses TRBV12-3 or TRBV12-4 with TRBJ1-2, with D possibly TRBD1 on 5 matching bases. V was cut by 6 bases and J by 4 bases, with 12 bases left in between. This CDR3 contains 13 residues. The CDR3 protein is CASSPGGAYGYTF. In DNA form, the CDR3 reads TGTGCCAGCAGCCCCGGCGGGGCCTATGGCTACACCTTC.

This clonotype was seen ten or more times. This beta chain appears as a stray read in a library generated for alpha chains; its size is not informative. The chain joins TRBV25-1 to TRBJ2-1; 14 nucleotides align to TRBD2. There are 14 residues in the CDR3. Looked up from germline, CDR1 is MGHDK and CDR2 is SYGVNS. V shed 6 bases, J shed 6 bases, and the junction held 1 base outside the gene matches. In DNA form, the CDR3 reads TGTGCCAGCAGGGGACTAGCGGGAGCCAATGAGCAGTTCTTC. This translates into CASRGLAGANEQFF.

This clonotype was seen ten or more times. As an off-target read in a library built for alpha chains, this beta chain has a frequency of little significance. The chain links TRBV27 to TRBJ2-3, with 10 positions matching TRBD2. The germline V gene encodes CDR1 MNHEY and CDR2 SMNVEV (reference sequence). The CDR3 runs 15 residues. The ends lost 5 bases at V and 5 bases at J; junction bases unmatched: 7. This CDR3 is CASSRLAGGGDTQYF. For the CDR3, the DNA is TGTGCCAGCAGTAGATTAGCGGGAGGAGGAGATACGCAGTATTTT.

This clonotype was recorded at least ten times. Within a library made for alpha chains, this beta chain is off target, and its count is uninformative. This chain links TRBV20-1 with TRBJ2-1; 7 nucleotides line up with TRBD2. The CDR3 extends over 16 amino acids. Germline lookup yields CDR1 DFQATT and CDR2 SNEGSKA (reference sequence). Trimming at V came to 0 bases and at J to 7 bases, leaving 12 bases not matched to a gene. This CDR3 reads CSARDPFRGGQNEQFF. CDR3 DNA sequence: TGCAGTGCTAGAGATCCTTTTCGGGGAGGGCAGAATGAGCAGTTCTTC.

This clonotype has at least ten counts. This beta chain is a stray read from a library made for alpha chains; its abundance is not meaningful. The chain combines TRBV14 with TRBJ2-3; unclear D gene. This CDR3 comprises 13 residues. Per the germline V gene, CDR1 is SGHDN and CDR2 is FVKESK. Trimming shortened V by 1 base and J by 6 bases, and 8 bases separated the two germline ends. CDR3 sequence reads: CASSQGPVDTQYF. The DNA for the CDR3 is TGTGCCAGCAGCCAAGGGCCAGTCGATACGCAGTATTTT.

This clonotype was seen repeatedly, ten times or more. This beta chain slipped into a library made for alpha chains as a stray read, so its size is not meaningful. The chain recombines TRBV2 with TRBJ1-6, with no clear D. Trimming removed 7 bases at V and 3 bases at J, with 16 bases between. CDR3 length: 16 amino acids. From germline, CDR1 is SNHLY and CDR2 FYNNEI. CDR3 loop: CASTTVPGGYNSPLHF. The CDR3 DNA is TGTGCCAGCACAACCGTTCCGGGAGGCTATAATTCACCCCTCCACTTT.

The sample holds many counts of this clonotype. This beta chain is an off-target read within a library intended for alpha chains, so its frequency means little. The chain recombines TRBV4-3 with TRBJ2-2; 7 bases are shared with TRBD2. The CDR3 extends over 17 amino acids. The germline V gene encodes CDR1 LGHNA and CDR2 YSLEER. The junction had 11 bases not matched to a gene; V was cut back by 3 bases and J by 4 bases. The CDR3 DNA follows: TGCGCCAGCAGCCAGGATTTGGGAGGGCGGGGCACCGGGGAGCTGTTTTTT. As protein: CASSQDLGGRGTGELFF.

About this clonotype: This beta chain lies outside the target of a library built for alpha chains; its clone size means little. The chain is built from TRBV7-9 and TRBJ1-4; D not certain. Germline V gene data show CDR1 as SEHNR and CDR2 as FQNEAQ (reference sequence). This CDR3 comprises 14 residues. V lost 2 bases to trimming and J lost 0 bases, with 4 bases between them. CDR3 bases: TGTGCCAGCAGCTTAATTGCAACTAATGAAAAACTGTTTTTT. It yields the protein CASSLIATNEKLFF.